A selection of T cell receptor beta chains follows, all from one sample in a study of T cell responses to AZD1222 COVID-19 vaccine. This table comes from immunoSEQ multiplex PCR, and its TCRdb copy is limited to in-frame clones, with some not included. The sample includes some 120,000 clones, about 89% of them seen just once. The sequences come from peripheral blood, collected on day 0 of AZD1222 vaccination. Receptors originate from an adult in good health. CDR3s include the opening cysteine and the closing phenylalanine or tryptophan. Fields, in order: clone size, CDR3 length, J gene, D gene, V gene, CDR3 DNA, CDR3 protein. The D gene is left open where the match is weak. Clone size appears in some rows only: once, few, many, or a class for an expanded clone.

>NA|16|TRBJ2-7|NA|TRBV6-4
TGTGCCAGCAGTGACTCCGGACAGCAGAAGTTCTACGAGCAGTACTTC
CASSDSGQQKFYEQYF
>NA|14|TRBJ1-1|NA|TRBV10-3
TGTGCCATCAGGCCGGGACAATTGAACACTGAAGCTTTCTTT
CAIRPGQLNTEAFF
>NA|16|TRBJ2-3|NA|TRBV5-1
TGCGCCAGCAGCTTGAGGGGGACAACTAGCACAGATACGCAGTATTTT
CASSLRGTTSTDTQYF
>NA|14|TRBJ1-2|TRBD1|TRBV6-5
TGTGCCAGCAGTTACACAGGGGGCGTTCGTGGCTACACCTTC
CASSYTGGVRGYTF
>NA|13|TRBJ1-1|TRBD1|TRBV30
TGTGCCTGGAGTCCGACAGGGGACGGTGAAGCTTTCTTT
CAWSPTGDGEAFF
>NA|12|TRBJ2-1|TRBD1|TRBV6-5
TGTGCCAGCAGTTCCGGACAGGGTTCGCAGTTCTTC
CASSSGQGSQFF
>NA|15|TRBJ2-1|TRBD2|TRBV3-1/TRBV3-2
TGTGCCAGCAGCCGAAGCGGGAGCTCCTACAATGAGCAGTTCTTC
CASSRSGSSYNEQFF
>NA|13|TRBJ2-5|NA|TRBV6-5
TGTGCCAGCAAATATGGATTTCAAGAGACCCAGTACTTC
CASKYGFQETQYF
>NA|15|TRBJ2-7|TRBD1|TRBV23-1
TGCGCCAGCAGACCGGACAGGCGACTTACCTACGAGCAGTACTTC
CASRPDRRLTYEQYF
>NA|15|TRBJ1-3|NA|TRBV7-6
TGTGCCAGCAGCTTAGCGGGTGAAGCTGGAAACACCATATATTTT
CASSLAGEAGNTIYF
>NA|13|TRBJ1-4|NA|TRBV28
TGTGCCAGCACCTACCGGGGGGGGGAAAAACTGTTTTTT
CASTYRGGEKLFF
>NA|15|TRBJ2-3|TRBD2|TRBV5-6
TGTGCCAGCAGCTCAACCGAACACGGCGGGAGTACGCAGTATTTT
CASSSTEHGGSTQYF
>NA|14|TRBJ1-1|TRBD1|TRBV2
TGTGCCAGCAGCGGCTCGACAGGGTGGGGAGAGGCTTTCTTT
CASSGSTGWGEAFF
>NA|13|TRBJ2-7|TRBD1|TRBV5-1
TGCGCCAGCAGCATCGACAGGGTGAACGAGCAGTACTTC
CASSIDRVNEQYF
>NA|13|TRBJ1-3|NA|TRBV29-1
TGCAGCGTTGGAACAGGGTATGGAAACACCATATATTTT
CSVGTGYGNTIYF
>NA|17|TRBJ1-2|TRBD1|TRBV4-2
TGTGCCAGCAGCCAACCTTCGGATACAGGGGGTTACCATGGCTACACCTTC
CASSQPSDTGGYHGYTF
>once|15|TRBJ2-7|NA|TRBV7-3
TGTGCCAGCAGCTTAACCGCAGGTAGCTCCTACGAGCAGTACTTC
CASSLTAGSSYEQYF
>NA|16|TRBJ2-4|NA|TRBV18
TGTGCCAGCTCACCACCTGGTCCCCACGGCAAAAACATTCAGTACTTC
CASSPPGPHGKNIQYF
>NA|15|TRBJ2-3|NA|TRBV7-2
TGTGCCAGCAGCTTAAGGGGCGGCGGGATGGATACGCAGTATTTT
CASSLRGGGMDTQYF
>NA|13|TRBJ1-2|TRBD1|TRBV2
TGTGCCAGCAGCCAGGGGGACAGGTCCGGCTACACCTTC
CASSQGDRSGYTF
>NA|16|TRBJ2-1|TRBD2|TRBV9
TGTGCCAGCAGCCGGGGACTAGCGGGGGGGCCCAATGAGCAGTTCTTC
CASSRGLAGGPNEQFF
>NA|14|TRBJ2-7|TRBD2|TRBV2
TGTGCCAGCAAGGGGTCGCGGGAGACCTACGAGCAGTACTTC
CASKGSRETYEQYF
>NA|13|TRBJ2-4|NA|TRBV11-1
TGTGCCAGCAGGGTCGCAGGACAAAACATTCAGTACTTC
CASRVAGQNIQYF
>NA|13|TRBJ1-1|NA|TRBV3-1/TRBV3-2
TGTGCCAGCAGCCAAGGGGGGGGCACTGAAGCTTTCTTT
CASSQGGGTEAFF
>NA|13|TRBJ2-3|TRBD1|TRBV24-1
TGTGCCACCCTTAGGGGGCGCACAGATACGCAGTATTTT
CATLRGRTDTQYF
>NA|15|TRBJ2-2|NA|TRBV4-1
TGCGCCAGCAGCCAAGACCCCGCCGCCACCGGGGAGCTGTTTTTT
CASSQDPAATGELFF
>NA|11|TRBJ1-1|NA|TRBV20-1
TGCAGTGCGGGTCGGAACACTGAAGCTTTCTTT
CSAGRNTEAFF
>NA|15|TRBJ2-5|NA|TRBV7-2
TGTGCCAGCAGCTTACTTGGGGAGCTGGGGGAGACCCAGTACTTC
CASSLLGELGETQYF
>NA|12|TRBJ1-2|NA|TRBV2
TGTGCCAGCAGGGAGGCTTTATATGGCTACACCTTC
CASREALYGYTF
>NA|14|TRBJ2-7|TRBD2|TRBV2
TGTGCCAGCTCCGGGACTAGCGGACTTTACGAGCAGTACTTC
CASSGTSGLYEQYF
>NA|16|TRBJ1-2|NA|TRBV5-5
TGTGCCAGCAGCTTATTGCCGCGCCCCACCGACTATGGCTACACCTTC
CASSLLPRPTDYGYTF
>NA|17|TRBJ1-2|TRBD1|TRBV4-2
TGTGCCAGCAGCCCCTCCGGCGGTCAGGGGGAGGGCTATGGCTACACCTTC
CASSPSGGQGEGYGYTF